This T cell receptor beta chain was sequenced for a study of molecular identifiers for immune sequencing clone quantification. Whole-study context: In replicates, RNA from roughly 21,000 or 96,000 naive CD8 cells was divided five ways and four parts were sequenced. Findings and limits, study-wide: Clones above 20 RNA copies contained over 98% of effector molecules and under 1% of naive molecules. Spiked Jurkat TCR RNA equivalent to one cell reportedly surfaced among about 1 million naive cells.

TCRdb used MiXCR to reprocess the PCR reads, holding one entry per CDR3 protein. This sample carries tens of thousands of distinct CDR3 sequences, over 15% of them seen once, and the ten largest clones take about 1.5%. Sorting recovered naive CD8 T cells on a CD8+CD4-CCR7+CD45RA+ profile. This clonotype turned up a few times. The antigen is not known. In germline, CDR1 is SGHAT, CDR2 FQNNGV. The CDR3 consists of 14 residues. V lost 2 bases and J 2 bases, leaving 10 bases between the germline ends. The rearrangement uses TRBV11-2 and TRBJ2-7; D is ambiguous. Input material: naive CD8+ T cells from blood, with Jurkat cell RNA spiked in. The subset here: FACS-sorted CD8+CD4-CCR7+CD45RA+ naive T cells. This sequence originates from a human donor in good health. Some libraries in this study had Jurkat cell RNA spiked in. CDR3 bases: TGTGCCAGCAGCTTACTAGTGGGCGCCTACGAGCAGTACTTC. Protein product: CASSLLVGAYEQYF.